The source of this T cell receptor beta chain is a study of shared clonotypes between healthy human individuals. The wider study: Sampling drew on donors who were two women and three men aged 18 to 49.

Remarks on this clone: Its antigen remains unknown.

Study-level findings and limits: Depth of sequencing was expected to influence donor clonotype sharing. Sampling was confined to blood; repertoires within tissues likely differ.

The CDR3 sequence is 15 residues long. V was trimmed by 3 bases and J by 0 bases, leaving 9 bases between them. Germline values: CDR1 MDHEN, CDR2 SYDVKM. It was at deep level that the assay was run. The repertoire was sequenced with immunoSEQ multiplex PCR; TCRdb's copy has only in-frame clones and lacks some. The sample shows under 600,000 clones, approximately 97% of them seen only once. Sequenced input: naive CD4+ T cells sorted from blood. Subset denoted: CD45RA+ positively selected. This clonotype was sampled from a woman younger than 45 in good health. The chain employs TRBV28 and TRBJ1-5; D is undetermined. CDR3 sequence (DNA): TGTGCCAGCAGTTTGGGGTTCAATAGCAATCAGCCCCAGCATTTT. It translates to CASSLGFNSNQPQHF.